Below, 2 T cell receptor beta chains from the same sample are listed, as sequenced in a study of shared clonotypes between healthy human individuals. Sequenced by immunoSEQ multiplex PCR; TCRdb stores in-frame clones only, minus some. The sample shows about 2.3 million clones, roughly 92% of them seen only once. Sequenced input: naive CD4+ T cells from PBMCs. The subset was: CD45RA+ positively selected. Receptors originate from a man aged 18 to 35 in good health. Some clones in this sample may be carry-over from other donors' samples.

This chain connects TRBV7-3 to TRBJ1-3; possible D gene TRBD1, 5 bases. The CDR3 sequence is 15 residues long. The V end was cut by 0 bases, the J end by 4 bases, with 10 bases between. Germline V lookup: CDR1 SGHTA, CDR2 FQGTGA. CDR3 residues: CASSLTSGPGNTIYF. The CDR3 bases are TGTGCCAGCAGCTTAACGTCAGGGCCCGGAAACACCATATATTTT.

Comment on this clone: Distinct nucleotide sequences in the sample also encode this CDR3. The chain employs TRBV4-3 and TRBJ2-3; 9 bases are a match to TRBD2. Germline CDR1 LGHNA, CDR2 YSLEER. The CDR3 loop spans 16 amino acids. J was trimmed by 1 base and V by 0 bases; bases with no gene match: 2. The CDR3 nucleotides read TGCGCCAGCAGCCAAGAATTAGCGGGAGGCACAGATACGCAGTATTTT. This codes for CASSQELAGGTDTQYF.